What follows describes a single T cell receptor beta chain. CDR1 and CDR2 (germline): SGHTA, FQGNSA. Deletions cut 1 base from V and 8 bases from J, with 12 bases between. CDR3 size: 14 residues. This record comes from a study of T cell responses to AZD1222 COVID-19 vaccine. Here immunoSEQ multiplex PCR was the method, and the copy in TCRdb shows in-frame clones only, minus some. The sample lists 90,000 to 150,000 clones; approximately 88% were seen once. Source: peripheral blood, taken on day 0 of AZD1222 vaccination. The sequence was obtained from an adult in good health. The V gene is TRBV7-2, the J gene TRBJ1-5; D is unresolved. The CDR3 region has the DNA TGTGCCAGCAGCTTAGAAGGTCAGCTGGAGCCCCAGCATTTT. Translated: CASSLEGQLEPQHF.